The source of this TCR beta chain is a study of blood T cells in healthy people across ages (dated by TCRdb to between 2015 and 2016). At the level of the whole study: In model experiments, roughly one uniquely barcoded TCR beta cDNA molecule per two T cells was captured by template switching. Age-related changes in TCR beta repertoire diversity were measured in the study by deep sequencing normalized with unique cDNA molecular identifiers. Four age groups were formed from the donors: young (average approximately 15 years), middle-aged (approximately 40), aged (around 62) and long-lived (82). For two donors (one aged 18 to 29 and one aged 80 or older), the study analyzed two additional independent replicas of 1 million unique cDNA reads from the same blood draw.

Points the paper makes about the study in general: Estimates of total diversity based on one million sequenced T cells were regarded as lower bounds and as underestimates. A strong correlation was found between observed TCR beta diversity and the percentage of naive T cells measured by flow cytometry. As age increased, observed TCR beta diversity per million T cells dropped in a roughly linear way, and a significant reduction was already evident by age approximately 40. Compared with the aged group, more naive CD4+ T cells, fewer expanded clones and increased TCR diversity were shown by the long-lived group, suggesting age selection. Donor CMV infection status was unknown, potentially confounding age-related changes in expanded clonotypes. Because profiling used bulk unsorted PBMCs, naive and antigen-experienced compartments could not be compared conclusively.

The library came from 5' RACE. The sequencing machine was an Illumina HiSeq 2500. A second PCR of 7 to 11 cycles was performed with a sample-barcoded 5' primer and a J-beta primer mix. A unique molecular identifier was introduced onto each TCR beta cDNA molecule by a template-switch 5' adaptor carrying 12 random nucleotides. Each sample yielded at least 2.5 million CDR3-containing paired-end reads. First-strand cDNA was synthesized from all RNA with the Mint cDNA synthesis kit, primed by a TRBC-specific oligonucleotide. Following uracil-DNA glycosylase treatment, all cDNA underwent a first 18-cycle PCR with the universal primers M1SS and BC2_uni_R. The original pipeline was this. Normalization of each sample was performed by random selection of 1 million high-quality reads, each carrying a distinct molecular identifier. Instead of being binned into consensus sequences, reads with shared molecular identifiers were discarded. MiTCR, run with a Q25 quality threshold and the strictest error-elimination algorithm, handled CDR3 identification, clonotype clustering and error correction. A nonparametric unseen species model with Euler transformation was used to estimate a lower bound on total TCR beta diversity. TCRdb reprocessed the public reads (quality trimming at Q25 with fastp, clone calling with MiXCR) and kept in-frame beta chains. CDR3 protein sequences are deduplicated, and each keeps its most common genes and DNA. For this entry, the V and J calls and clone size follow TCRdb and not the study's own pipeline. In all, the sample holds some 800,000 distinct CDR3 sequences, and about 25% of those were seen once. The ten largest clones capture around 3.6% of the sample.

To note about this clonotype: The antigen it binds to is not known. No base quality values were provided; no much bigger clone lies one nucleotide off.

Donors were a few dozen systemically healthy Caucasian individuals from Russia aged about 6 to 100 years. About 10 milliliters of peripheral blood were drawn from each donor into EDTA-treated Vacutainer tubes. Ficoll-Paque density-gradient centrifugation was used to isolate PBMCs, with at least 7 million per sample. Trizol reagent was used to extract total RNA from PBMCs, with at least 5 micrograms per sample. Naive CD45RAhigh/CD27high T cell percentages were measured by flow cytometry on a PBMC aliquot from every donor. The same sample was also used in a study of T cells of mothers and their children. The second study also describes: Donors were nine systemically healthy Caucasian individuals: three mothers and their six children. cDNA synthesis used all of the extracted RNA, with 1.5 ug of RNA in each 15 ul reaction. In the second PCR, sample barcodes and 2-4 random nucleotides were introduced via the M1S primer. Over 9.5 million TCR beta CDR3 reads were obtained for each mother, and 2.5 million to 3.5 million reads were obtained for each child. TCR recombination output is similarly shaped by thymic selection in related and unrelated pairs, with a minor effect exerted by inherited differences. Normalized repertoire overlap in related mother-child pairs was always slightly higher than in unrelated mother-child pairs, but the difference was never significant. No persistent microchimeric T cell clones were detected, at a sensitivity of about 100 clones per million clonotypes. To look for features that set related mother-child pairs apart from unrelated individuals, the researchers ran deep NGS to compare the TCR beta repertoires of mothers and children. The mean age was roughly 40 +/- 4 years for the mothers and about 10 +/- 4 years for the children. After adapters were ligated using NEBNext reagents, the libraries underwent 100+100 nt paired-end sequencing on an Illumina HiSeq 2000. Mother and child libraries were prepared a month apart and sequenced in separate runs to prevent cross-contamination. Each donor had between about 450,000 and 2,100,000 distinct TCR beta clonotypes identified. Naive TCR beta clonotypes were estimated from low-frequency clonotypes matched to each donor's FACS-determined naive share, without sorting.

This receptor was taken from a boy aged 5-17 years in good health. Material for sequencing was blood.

The nucleotide sequence reads TGCGCCAGCAGCGGCCCGGATGAGCAGTTCTTC. The translation is CASSGPDEQFF. The chain links TRBV5-1 with TRBJ2-1, with the D gene not confidently named. CDR3 length: 11 amino acids, cysteine to phenylalanine. CDR3 DNA is the only sequence kept; it has 33 bases, read in frame from the first base. Between the V and J ends, shortened by 4 bases and 8 bases respectively, the junction contains 7 bases. Via the germline V gene, CDR1 is SGHRS and CDR2 YFSETQ.